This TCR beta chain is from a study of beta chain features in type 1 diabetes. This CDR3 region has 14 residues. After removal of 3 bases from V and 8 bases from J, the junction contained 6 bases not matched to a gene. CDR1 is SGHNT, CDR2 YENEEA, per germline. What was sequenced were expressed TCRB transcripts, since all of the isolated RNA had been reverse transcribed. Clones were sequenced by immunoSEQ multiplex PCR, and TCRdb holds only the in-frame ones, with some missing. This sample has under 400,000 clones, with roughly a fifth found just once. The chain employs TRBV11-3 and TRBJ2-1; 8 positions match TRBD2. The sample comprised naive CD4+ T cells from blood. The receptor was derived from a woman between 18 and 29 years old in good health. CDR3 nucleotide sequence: TGTGCCAGCAGCTTTGCGGGAGGATGGGATGAGCAGTTCTTC. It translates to CASSFAGGWDEQFF.